Below, one T cell receptor beta chain is given with its context. This entry belongs to a study of blood T cell repertoires in COVID-19. Losses at the gene ends were 5 bases for V and 7 bases for J; bases not matched to a gene: 9. CDR3 length: 16 residues. Germline V gives CDR1 SGHTA, CDR2 FQGNSA. TCRdb's table, derived via immunoSEQ multiplex PCR, lists solely in-frame clones and lacks some. The table lists approximately 470,000 clones, roughly 87% of them singletons. Participants' reported clinical history set cohort assignment. The receptor's source is a woman between 18 and 30 years old who had recovered from COVID-19. This chain links TRBV7-2 with TRBJ1-4; 11 positions agree with TRBD1. The sequencing sample was made of PBMCs or T cells enriched from blood (not recorded which). DNA for the CDR3: TGTGCCAGCAGCATCACCGGGACAGGGGGTAGTGAAAAACTGTTTTTT. It yields the protein CASSITGTGGSEKLFF.